Following are 25 T cell receptor beta chains from one sample sequenced in a study of cytomegalovirus exposure and HLA in healthy donors. Use of 60 Vbeta and 13 Jbeta primers characterized the PCR. Some clones are missing from TCRdb's copy, which holds only in-frame ones; the method was immunoSEQ multiplex PCR. This table lists roughly 220,000 clones. Input material: PBMCs. The receptors were sampled from a girl aged 2-9 years in good health and CMV-seropositive.

The gene calls are TRBV29-1 and TRBJ2-5; D uncertain. Trimming took 3 bases from V and 4 from J, leaving 12 bases between them. Germline CDR1 SQVTM, CDR2 ANQGSEA. The CDR3 spans 13 residues. CDR3 DNA: TGCAGCGTTGAGGGCTACAAAAGAGAGACCCAGTACTTC. Translation: CSVEGYKRETQYF.

This chain uses TRBV25-1 with TRBJ2-2; possibly TRBD1 for D (5 bases). Germline CDR1 is MGHDK and CDR2 is SYGVNS. V dropped 5 bases and J dropped 5 bases, with 12 bases sitting between them. The CDR3 length is 14 residues. The CDR3 DNA reads as TGTGCCAGCAGTCCGCAGGGATTGACCGGGGAGCTGTTTTTT. Protein sequence: CASSPQGLTGELFF.

As for this clone: A read error may account for a junction end that differs from germline. The rearrangement uses TRBV4-1 and TRBJ1-5; 8 bases fit TRBD1. The germline V gene has CDR1 MGHRA and CDR2 YSYEKL. The CDR3 loop spans 15 amino acids. The CDR3: CASSPDRVSNRPQHF. The CDR3 bases are TGCGCCAGCAGCCCGGACAGGGTCTCCAATCGGCCCCAGCATTTT.

The chain joins TRBV5-1 to TRBJ1-4; tentatively, D is TRBD1 (6 bases). Germline V gene sequence: CDR1 SGHRS, CDR2 YFSETQ. V was clipped by 4 bases and J by 8 bases, with 21 bases between them. CDR3 length: 16 amino acids. CDR3 protein: CASSPLGGGMEEKLFF. The CDR3 region has the DNA TGCGCCAGCAGCCCACTAGGCGGGGGCATGGAGGAAAAACTGTTTTTT.

The chain has TRBV28 and TRBJ1-1; 8 bases map to TRBD1. CDR1 and CDR2 (germline): MDHEN, SYDVKM. The V gene end was trimmed by 3 bases and the J gene end by 6 bases; junction bases not matched to a gene: 12. This CDR3 has 16 residues. As DNA, the CDR3 is TGTGCCAGCAGTTTTCGCCAGGGGGCGATTCGATCTGAAGCTTTCTTT. Translated: CASSFRQGAIRSEAFF.

The chain combines TRBV19 with TRBJ1-5; 9 positions match TRBD1. Germline CDR1 LNHDA, CDR2 SQIVND (reference sequence). This CDR3 spans 15 amino acids. V shed 3 bases, J shed 2 bases, and the junction held 2 bases outside the gene matches. CDR3 sequence (DNA): TGTGCCAGTAGTATTAGGGACAGGGGCAATCAGCCCCAGCATTTT. This sequence encodes CASSIRDRGNQPQHF. Filled out from reference TRBV19 and TRBJ1-5, the complete variable domain reads DGGITQSPKYLFRKEGQNVTLSCEQNLNHDAMYWYRQDPGQGLRLIYYSQIVNDFQKGDIAEGYSVSREKKESFPLTVTSAQKNPTAFYLCASSIRDRGNQPQHFGDGTRLSIL.

This rearrangement joins TRBV9 to TRBJ2-1; TRBD2 matches 7 bases. The CDR3 covers 14 residues. The junction had 5 bases not matched to a gene; V was cut back by 2 bases and J by 6 bases. In germline, CDR1 is SGDLS, CDR2 YYNGEE. In nucleotides, the CDR3 is TGTGCCAGCAGCGTGACGGGAGGAGGCAATGAGCAGTTCTTC. Amino acid sequence: CASSVTGGGNEQFF.

The genes are TRBV5-6 and TRBJ2-3, with a possible D match to TRBD2 (7 bases). CDR1 is SGHDT, CDR2 YYEEEE, per germline. CDR3 length: 14 residues. V lost 2 bases and J 4 bases, leaving 11 bases between the germline ends. CDR3 sequence reads: CASSLGGGPDTQYF. DNA for the CDR3: TGTGCCAGCAGCTTAGGGGGAGGGCCAGATACGCAGTATTTT.

The CDR3 is CASSGNRDVSTDTQYF. For the CDR3, the DNA is TGTGCCAGCAGCGGCAACAGGGATGTGAGCACAGATACGCAGTATTTT. The J gene is TRBJ2-3, the V gene TRBV7-8, with D possibly matching TRBD1 (6 bases). V lost 5 bases and J lost 0, with 15 bases in between. Looked up from germline, CDR1 is SGHVS and CDR2 is FQNEAQ. The CDR3 sequence is 16 residues long.

The chain uses TRBV4-1 and TRBJ2-1, with 7 bases lining up with TRBD2. Germline V lookup: CDR1 MGHRA, CDR2 YSYEKL. The CDR3 consists of 17 residues. V trimming: 0 bases; J trimming: 0 bases; junction bases outside the gene matches: 5. DNA of the CDR3: TGCGCCAGCAGCCAAGAGGGGGGGTCAAGCTCCTACAATGAGCAGTTCTTC. Encoded protein: CASSQEGGSSSYNEQFF.

V gene TRBV5-4 combines with J gene TRBJ1-2; 7 bases align to TRBD1. Trimming cost V 4 bases and J 3 bases; bases outside gene matches: 9. In germline, CDR1 is SGHNT, CDR2 YYREEE (reference sequence). The CDR3 extends over 15 amino acids. The CDR3 region has the DNA TGTGCCAGCAGCGACAAAGGTCAGGGGGACTATGGCTACACCTTC. This encodes CASSDKGQGDYGYTF.

The chain employs TRBV5-6 and TRBJ1-5; D unclear. The germline V and J ends were trimmed by 1 base and 7 bases, with 6 bases remaining between them. CDR1 is SGHDT, CDR2 YYEEEE, per germline. The CDR3 covers 12 residues. In DNA form, the CDR3 reads TGTGCCAGCAGCTTGTTGGGCCAGCCCCAGCATTTT. It yields the protein CASSLLGQPQHF.

The chain links TRBV19 to TRBJ2-7; 9 bases are a match to TRBD1. The CDR3 runs 15 residues. From germline, CDR1 is LNHDA and CDR2 SQIVND (reference sequence). The J segment lost 0 bases and the V segment lost 3 bases, leaving 3 bases of the junction unmatched. The CDR3 DNA follows: TGTGCCAGTAGTATGGGGACAGGGCTCTCCTACGAGCAGTACTTC. Translating gives CASSMGTGLSYEQYF.

The gene calls are TRBV6-1 and TRBJ2-2; 8 nucleotides match TRBD2. CDR1 is MNHNS, CDR2 SASEGT, per germline. J was trimmed by 0 bases and V by 8 bases; bases with no gene match: 8. The CDR3 totals 16 residues. The CDR3 region is CASCARLATNTGELFF. CDR3 sequence (DNA): TGTGCCAGCTGTGCCCGACTAGCGACGAACACCGGGGAGCTGTTTTTT.

Concerning this clone: Mismatch with germline at one junction end may stem from a read error. The rearrangement links TRBV7-3 to TRBJ1-2, with 9 bases matching TRBD1. This CDR3 has 15 amino acids. CDR1 and CDR2 from the germline V gene are SGHTA and FQGTGA. The CDR3 region has the DNA TGTGCCAGCAGCGTAACAGGGGGCCTCAACTATGGCTACACCTTC. It is translated as CASSVTGGLNYGYTF.

The chain employs TRBV6-5 and TRBJ2-7, with 8 bases matching TRBD2. Germline assignment: CDR1 MNHEY and CDR2 SVGAGI. V lost 2 bases to trimming and J lost 3 bases; unmatched junction nucleotides: 3. The CDR3 spans 14 residues. The CDR3 DNA is TGTGCCAGCAGTTACGCTAGCGGGTTCTACGAGCAGTACTTC. Protein: CASSYASGFYEQYF.

The chain carries TRBV19 and TRBJ2-5; tentatively, D is TRBD1 (5 bases). Trimming removed 1 base at V and 5 bases at J, with 14 bases between. This CDR3 is built from 15 residues. Germline CDR1 and CDR2: LNHDA and SQIVND (reference sequence). The CDR3 protein is CASSIGAGMMETQYF. Written as DNA, the CDR3 is TGTGCCAGTAGTATAGGTGCAGGGATGATGGAGACCCAGTACTTC.

The J gene is TRBJ2-2, the V gene TRBV27, with D tentatively TRBD1 (9 bases). Per germline, CDR1 MNHEY and CDR2 SMNVEV (reference sequence). The CDR3 covers 20 residues. The V gene lost 4 bases and the J gene lost 7 bases, with 31 bases spanning the gap. CDR3 in DNA: TGTGCCAGCAGTTCCAGGACAGGGGTAGTAGCGGGATTTCCCCACGGGGAGCTGTTTTTT. The encoded protein is CASSSRTGVVAGFPHGELFF.

The chain couples TRBV10-3 to TRBJ1-1; 7 positions match TRBD1. The CDR3 has 14 amino acids. V lost 2 bases, J lost 3 bases, and 3 bases stayed unmatched. CDR1 is ENHRY, CDR2 SYGVKD, per germline. The CDR3 sequence: CAISEGQADTEAFF. Written as DNA, the CDR3 is TGTGCCATCAGTGAGGGACAGGCGGACACTGAAGCTTTCTTT.

V usage is TRBV5-5 and J usage is TRBJ1-5; D call uncertain. Trimming stripped 0 bases from V and 5 bases from J, with 12 bases between. CDR1 and CDR2 (germline): SGHKS, YYEKEE (reference sequence). The CDR3 contains 15 residues. The CDR3 DNA follows: TGTGCCAGCAGCTTGGCCTATGGTAGAGATCAGCCCCAGCATTTT. This codes for CASSLAYGRDQPQHF.

This chain links TRBV14 with TRBJ2-2; a possible D gene is TRBD1 (6 bases). The CDR3 is 17 amino acids. The germline CDR1 and CDR2 sequences are SGHDN and FVKESK. V gave up 3 bases and J gave up 2 bases, with 16 bases separating them. Written as DNA, the CDR3 is TGTGCCAGCAGCCACTTCAGGGGTTTGTTAAACACCGGGGAGCTGTTTTTT. Protein sequence: CASSHFRGLLNTGELFF.

The V call is TRBV7-6, the J call TRBJ2-1, with 9 bases matching TRBD2. V lost 5 bases to trimming and J lost 4 bases; unmatched junction nucleotides: 6. Looked up from germline, CDR1 is SGHVS and CDR2 is FNYEAQ. The CDR3 runs 15 residues. CDR3: CASSRAGGTYNEQFF. The CDR3 bases are TGTGCCAGCAGCCGGGCGGGAGGGACTTACAATGAGCAGTTCTTC.

The rearrangement joins TRBV7-9 to TRBJ1-2, with TRBD1 as a possible D gene (5 bases). This CDR3 is built from 14 residues. V was clipped by 5 bases and J by 6 bases, with 16 bases between them. Germline lookup yields CDR1 SEHNR and CDR2 FQNEAQ (reference sequence). The CDR3 DNA follows: TGTGCCAGCAGCCCCCGGGGGTCCGGCGATGGCTACACCTTC. This encodes CASSPRGSGDGYTF.

The V and J genes are TRBV30 and TRBJ2-7; D is possibly TRBD1 (5 bases). The CDR3 has 15 amino acids. The germline V gene encodes CDR1 GTSNPN and CDR2 SVGIG (reference sequence). Trimming stripped 0 bases from V and 1 base from J, with 13 bases between. The CDR3 spells CAWSVPRVNSYEQYF. The CDR3 DNA reads as TGTGCCTGGAGTGTACCCAGGGTGAATTCCTACGAGCAGTACTTC.

V usage is TRBV5-1 and J usage is TRBJ2-5, with D tentatively TRBD2 (5 bases). Germline CDR1 and CDR2: SGHRS and YFSETQ. Trimming removed 2 bases at V and 0 bases at J, with 23 bases between. The CDR3 is 19 residues long. The CDR3 nucleotides are TGCGCCAGCAGCTTCATCCCTCTCGGGGATACCACGAACCAAGAGACCCAGTACTTC. This encodes CASSFIPLGDTTNQETQYF.